This T cell receptor beta chain was observed in a study of shared clonotypes between healthy human individuals. In the study overall: Three CD4 naive, three CD4 memory, two CD8 naive and one CD8 memory plate were used per donor. Notes on the study in general: Expectations were that clonotype sharing among donors would be affected by sequencing depth.

Germline CDR1 and CDR2: MDHEN and SYDVKM. This CDR3 contains 13 residues. Deletions cut 6 bases from V and 1 base from J, with 10 bases between. TCRdb's copy holds only in-frame clones and misses some; the assay was immunoSEQ multiplex PCR. The profile shows about 2.1 million clones, 93% of them singletons. Remarks on this clone: Its target is unknown.

Positively selected for CCR7, the CD45RO-negative cells used as naive CD8 cells excluded terminally differentiated effector memory CD45RA+ cells. The clonotype was recovered from a man between 18 and 29 years old in good health. Some clones in this sample may be carry-over from other donors' samples. Input material: naive CD8+ T cells from PBMCs. The V gene is TRBV28, the J gene TRBJ2-7; D unresolved. The CDR3 DNA reads TGTGCCAGCAGATCGGACGGGTCCTACGAGCAGTACTTC. Its translation is CASRSDGSYEQYF.